The 14 T cell receptor beta chains given below trace back to one sample, sequenced in a study of T cell responses to AZD1222 COVID-19 vaccine (dated by TCRdb to the early 2020s). The protocol used for the library was the immunoSEQ multiplex PCR assay. TCRdb holds this immuneACCESS table with in-frame rearrangements only. Some clones are missing; in checked studies, unresolved V genes explain under half, and the rest has no known cause. This sample comprises some 100,000 clones, roughly 86% of them detected only once. 4.4% of the sample is taken by the ten largest. The time point label for this specimen denotes: about 28 days (+/-7) after the second vaccine dose. Sequences were derived from peripheral blood, sampled 28 days after the second AZD1222 dose. The receptors originated from an adult who received the AZD1222 COVID-19 vaccine.

CDR3 amino acids: CASSLSGQRAAFF. The CDR3 DNA sequence: TGTGCCAGCAGTTTATCGGGCCAAAGAGCAGCTTTCTTT. The J gene is TRBJ1-1, the V gene TRBV28, with no clear D. This CDR3 spans 13 amino acids. The ends were cut back, 1 base at V and 10 bases at J, with 13 bases in the middle. In germline, CDR1 is MDHEN, CDR2 SYDVKM.

The CDR3 is CASSQDVDRGAYNEQFF. Here the CDR3 DNA reads TGCGCCAGCAGCCAAGACGTCGACAGGGGAGCCTACAATGAGCAGTTCTTC. The chain employs TRBV4-3 and TRBJ2-1; TRBD1 agrees at 8 bases. Looked up from germline, CDR1 is LGHNA and CDR2 is YSLEER. The J segment lost 2 bases and the V segment lost 0 bases, leaving 6 bases of the junction unmatched. The CDR3 is made up of 17 amino acids.

V is TRBV12-3 or TRBV12-4 and J is TRBJ2-3; no reliable D call. The CDR3 is made up of 12 amino acids. V lost 1 base and J 3 bases, leaving 2 bases between the germline ends. Here the CDR3 reads CASSLDTDTQYF. Here the CDR3 DNA reads TGTGCCAGCAGTTTAGATACAGATACGCAGTATTTT.

This clone was observed a handful of times. This chain uses TRBV19 with TRBJ2-7; D is undetermined. Trimming stripped 5 bases from V and 0 bases from J, with 11 bases between. CDR1 and CDR2 (germline): LNHDA, SQIVND (reference sequence). There are 14 residues in the CDR3. CDR3: CASSFRANSYEQYF. Written as DNA, the CDR3 is TGTGCCAGTAGTTTCCGGGCCAACTCCTACGAGCAGTACTTC.

V gene TRBV9 combines with J gene TRBJ2-1, with 7 bases identical to TRBD2. CDR3 length: 15 amino acids. Germline V gene sequence: CDR1 SGDLS, CDR2 YYNGEE. The trim removed 0 bases at V and 4 bases at J, leaving 4 bases unmatched. In DNA form, the CDR3 reads TGTGCCAGCAGCGTAGGGAGCGGGGTATACAATGAGCAGTTCTTC. Translation: CASSVGSGVYNEQFF.

This clone was recorded a few times. The V gene is TRBV6-6, the J gene TRBJ2-1; TRBD2 aligns across 12 bases. V shed 3 bases, J shed 8 bases, and the junction held 2 bases outside the gene matches. Germline values: CDR1 MNHNY, CDR2 SVGAGI (reference sequence). The length of the CDR3 is 14 residues. The CDR3 nucleotides are TGTGCCAGCAGTTATCTAGCGGGAGGGCATGAGCAGTTCTTC. Protein: CASSYLAGGHEQFF.

This chain joins TRBV7-2 and TRBJ2-7; TRBD1 agrees at 8 bases. The germline gives CDR1 SGHTA, CDR2 FQGNSA. This CDR3 region has 12 residues. The ends lost 4 bases at V and 10 bases at J; junction bases unmatched: 6. CDR3 protein: CASSSRTGRQYF. CDR3 bases: TGTGCCAGCAGCTCTCGGACAGGGAGACAGTACTTC.

This chain links TRBV27 with TRBJ2-2; the D gene is possibly TRBD1 (6 bases). The germline V and J ends were trimmed by 5 bases and 12 bases, with 19 bases remaining between them. Germline CDR1 reads MNHEY; CDR2 reads SMNVEV (reference sequence). The CDR3 is 14 residues long. CDR3 sequence (DNA): TGTGCCAGCAGTCCCCTCATACAGGGATTGCAGCTGTTTTTT. This encodes CASSPLIQGLQLFF.

This clone was seen just once. The V call is TRBV18, the J call TRBJ1-1; a possible D gene is TRBD1 (5 bases). Germline loops: CDR1 KGHSH, CDR2 LQKENI. This CDR3 has 15 residues. V lost 2 bases and J lost 3, with 13 bases in between. CDR3 protein: CASSPLQSGDTEAFF. CDR3 nucleotides: TGTGCCAGCTCACCATTGCAATCGGGGGACACTGAAGCTTTCTTT.

The V and J genes are TRBV28 and TRBJ2-5; no definite D call. The germline V and J ends were trimmed by 2 bases and 3 bases, with 10 bases remaining between them. In germline, CDR1 is MDHEN, CDR2 SYDVKM. This CDR3 has 14 residues. This CDR3 is CASSLNGAEETQYF. CDR3 nucleotide sequence: TGTGCCAGCAGTTTAAATGGCGCTGAAGAGACCCAGTACTTC.

The chain couples TRBV19 to TRBJ2-5; TRBD2 is a possible D gene (5 bases). Between the trimmed V and J ends, which lost 6 bases and 5 bases, there was a span of 16 bases. The CDR3 is made up of 14 amino acids. Germline CDR1 and CDR2: LNHDA and SQIVND (reference sequence). DNA of the CDR3: TGTGCCAGTAGCCCAGCTAGCAATGGGGAGACCCAGTACTTC. It specifies CASSPASNGETQYF.

The rearrangement links TRBV7-3 to TRBJ2-1; TRBD2 matches 15 bases. Per germline, CDR1 SGHTA and CDR2 FQGTGA. The J segment lost 7 bases and the V segment lost 6 bases, leaving 4 bases of the junction unmatched. This CDR3 comprises 15 residues. For the CDR3, the DNA is TGTGCCAGCAGTTCCGGGACTAGCGGGAGGAATGAGCAGTTCTTC. The encoded protein is CASSSGTSGRNEQFF.

The rearrangement uses TRBV14 and TRBJ2-1; 9 nucleotides agree with TRBD2. Trimming cost V 1 base and J 4 bases; bases outside gene matches: 8. From germline, CDR1 is SGHDN and CDR2 FVKESK. This CDR3 has 17 amino acids. The CDR3 loop is CASSQGAGLARYNEQFF. CDR3 nucleotide sequence: TGTGCCAGCAGCCAAGGGGCGGGACTAGCAAGGTACAATGAGCAGTTCTTC.

For this clone: Other DNA sequences in the sample encode the same CDR3. The chain employs TRBV6-4 and TRBJ2-1, with D possibly being TRBD2 (6 bases). Germline CDR1 is MRHNA and CDR2 is SNTAGT. Trimming took 0 bases from V and 0 from J, leaving 6 bases between them. The CDR3 loop spans 15 amino acids. For the CDR3, the DNA is TGTGCCAGCAGTGACTCTAGCGGCTCCTACAATGAGCAGTTCTTC. This codes for CASSDSSGSYNEQFF.